This TCR beta chain was recorded in a study of response to subunit inactivated influenza vaccine (dated by TCRdb to 2016 to 2018). Turning to the overall study: To follow how T cells responded to a trivalent subunit inactivated influenza vaccine, the researchers relied on deep quantitative profiling of the T cell receptor repertoire.

The protocol used for the library was RT-PCR. The sequencing machine was an Illumina HiSeq 2500. Clones were called with MiXCR by TCRdb after fastp trimmed the public reads at Q25, and only in-frame beta chains were retained. Each CDR3 protein appears once, grouped with its most common genes and DNA. In this sample the table shows about 620,000 distinct CDR3 sequences, 12% of which occur a single time. The ten largest clones represent roughly a tenth of the sample. Paper-wide results and their limitations: According to the authors, only a limited number of new T cells may be recruited by each seasonal influenza vaccination.

This clonotype was recorded a few times. What this receptor recognizes is not known. Base qualities are not provided; no much larger clone lies one nucleotide away. CDR1 and CDR2 are read off the germline V gene as SGHTA and FQGNSA. The CDR3 sequence holds 16 residues, the cysteine and phenylalanine included. Left in the record is the CDR3 DNA by itself, 48 bases read in frame from the first base. V and J are truncated by 1 base and 0 bases respectively, leaving an intervening sequence of 10 bases. The TCR comes from a man in his fifties or sixties who received an inactivated influenza vaccine. Donor details come from another sample of the same person, matched by shared clones. Sequenced here: PBMCs from blood, sampled on the day of vaccination. This chain is built from TRBV7-2 and TRBJ1-3; there is no confident call for the D gene. The CDR3 reads as follows: CASSLGFGFSGNTIYF. The DNA is as follows: TGTGCCAGCAGCTTAGGGTTCGGGTTCTCTGGAAACACCATATATTTT.